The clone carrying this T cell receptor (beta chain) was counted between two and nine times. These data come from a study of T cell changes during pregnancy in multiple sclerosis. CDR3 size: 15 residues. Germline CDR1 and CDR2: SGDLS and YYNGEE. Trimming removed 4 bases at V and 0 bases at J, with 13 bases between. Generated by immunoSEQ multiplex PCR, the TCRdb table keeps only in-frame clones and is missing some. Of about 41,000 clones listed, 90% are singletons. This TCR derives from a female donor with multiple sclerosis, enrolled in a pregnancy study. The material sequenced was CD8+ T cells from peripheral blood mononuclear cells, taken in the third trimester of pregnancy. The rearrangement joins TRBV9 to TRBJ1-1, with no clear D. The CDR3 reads CASSPRSTVNTEAFF. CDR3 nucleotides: TGTGCCAGCAGCCCGCGTTCCACGGTGAACACTGAAGCTTTCTTT.